The rows below give T cell receptor beta chains drawn from one sample of a study of spatial heterogeneity in lung cancer. MiXCR, applied by TCRdb to the 5' RACE reads, yields one record per CDR3 protein. The sample lists roughly 70,000 distinct CDR3 sequences, roughly 9% occurring once. The sample in question was PBMCs, obtained at follow-up. The origin of the receptors is a female donor with early-stage non-small cell lung cancer. Both conserved end residues are part of each CDR3. Each record gives: CDR3 protein, CDR3 length, V gene.

CDR3: CASSIGSGAYNEQFF; length: 15; V: TRBV19
CDR3: CASTSGTTTNGYTF; length: 14; V: TRBV6-6
CDR3: CASSPGTAHAQHF; length: 13; V: TRBV28
CDR3: CASSLITTGGLVSQPQHF; length: 18; V: TRBV14
CDR3: CASKGSNQPQHF; length: 12; V: TRBV19
CDR3: CSARTSGSRIKETQYF; length: 16; V: TRBV29-1
CDR3: CASSWGQGYYGYTF; length: 14; V: TRBV5-1
CDR3: CATSDYPRDTGFYGYTF; length: 17; V: TRBV24-1
CDR3: CASSSDGYGYTF; length: 12; V: TRBV9
CDR3: CSVRDRKPTNEKLFF; length: 15; V: TRBV20-1
CDR3: CASSLRGSPLHF; length: 12; V: TRBV12-3/TRBV12-4
CDR3: CASSVASGPYNEQFF; length: 15; V: TRBV9
CDR3: CASSSRGRGEQFF; length: 13; V: TRBV11-3
CDR3: CAWSVGRTTDTQYF; length: 14; V: TRBV30
CDR3: CASSQRVPGLAGEKETQYF; length: 19; V: TRBV3-1
CDR3: CASSFGTANSPLHF; length: 14; V: TRBV7-9
CDR3: CASSADRGGDTEAFF; length: 15; V: TRBV9
CDR3: CASSVDRGNEQFF; length: 13; V: TRBV27
CDR3: CASSRPGGDTQYF; length: 13; V: TRBV11-2
CDR3: CASSELEVNTEAFF; length: 14; V: TRBV25-1
CDR3: CASSPPAGVAEAFF; length: 14; V: TRBV5-1
CDR3: CATSDLQGTGELFF; length: 14; V: TRBV24-1
CDR3: CATSVGSTDTQYF; length: 13; V: TRBV24-1
CDR3: CARGFCYRDGNTEAFF; length: 16; V: TRBV13
CDR3: CSAREGSGANVLTF; length: 14; V: TRBV20-1
CDR3: CASSVTRGNNEQYF; length: 14; V: TRBV5-5
CDR3: CASRQQISNEKLFF; length: 14; V: TRBV5-5
CDR3: CASSCDRGLELFFYFTVEQYF; length: 21; V: TRBV7-2
CDR3: CASRGYGSVNTEAFF; length: 15; V: TRBV12-3/TRBV12-4
CDR3: CASSKDIVSYEQYF; length: 14; V: TRBV19
CDR3: CASSSISGSSYEQYF; length: 15; V: TRBV11-2
CDR3: CAISANQGPGANVLTF; length: 16; V: TRBV10-3
CDR3: CASSPGTNTEAFF; length: 13; V: TRBV6-6
CDR3: CASSLVNLYPPYEQYF; length: 16; V: TRBV7-6
CDR3: CASSLKAGDSYEQYF; length: 15; V: TRBV7-3
CDR3: CATSTDRTSGELFF; length: 14; V: TRBV15
CDR3: CASSPSTDSGANVLTF; length: 16; V: TRBV5-1
CDR3: CASSAWDPGGYEQYF; length: 15; V: TRBV7-9
CDR3: CASSPPGTGNTIYF; length: 14; V: TRBV12-3/TRBV12-4
CDR3: CASSPGGPKGQTQYF; length: 15; V: TRBV10-2
CDR3: CAISTASYEQYF; length: 12; V: TRBV10-3
CDR3: CSVSKGLREQYF; length: 12; V: TRBV29-1
CDR3: CASARDAYEQYF; length: 12; V: TRBV10-2
CDR3: CASSTAGGEETQYF; length: 14; V: TRBV25-1
CDR3: CASSLSTAEGTEAFF; length: 15; V: TRBV27
CDR3: CASSLNLRPQYF; length: 12; V: TRBV11-2
CDR3: CASSTDSLQETQYF; length: 14; V: TRBV7-3
CDR3: CSARDYSGTNEQFF; length: 14; V: TRBV20-1
CDR3: CASISGRSSYEQYF; length: 14; V: TRBV19
CDR3: CATDRGSNTGELFF; length: 14; V: TRBV19
CDR3: CASSLTRQSNTEAFF; length: 15; V: TRBV6-6
CDR3: CASRPTTGGSQPQHF; length: 15; V: TRBV27